These T cell receptor beta chains were read from a single sample in a study of T cell repertoires in cytomegalovirus infection. TCRdb re-analysed the reads in MiXCR, keeping a single row per CDR3 protein. The sample lists 650,000 to 900,000 distinct CDR3 sequences; approximately 29% were seen once. These receptors have no identified antigens. Sequences were derived from cultured CD8+ T cells from PBMCs, sampled from culture after CMV antigen stimulation. The receptors were sampled from a human donor in good health (CMV status not recorded). Some clones in this sample may be carry-over from other donors' samples. CDR3s include the opening cysteine and the closing phenylalanine or tryptophan. Fields, in order: V gene, CDR3 protein.

V: TRBV29-1
CDR3: CSVLANTGELFF

V: TRBV7-6
CDR3: CASSLSLEQYF

V: TRBV12-3/TRBV12-4
CDR3: CASKEDSQETQYF

V: TRBV25-1
CDR3: CANSALGQGAYYEQYF

V: TRBV6-6
CDR3: CASIGLGGTGAITEAFF

V: TRBV24-1
CDR3: CATSDGYEQFF

V: TRBV29-1
CDR3: CSVELPRGLQDEQFF

V: TRBV20-1
CDR3: CSAQNRSKNIQYF

V: TRBV25-1
CDR3: CASRPTGGVYGYTF

V: TRBV27
CDR3: CASSLRRGPSYEQYF

V: TRBV7-9
CDR3: CASSLIGVTSEDTQYF

V: TRBV7-9
CDR3: CASSLLGTGAVNTEAFF

V: TRBV20-1
CDR3: CSARVVAGGRAGELFF

V: TRBV2
CDR3: CASPLATGELFF

V: TRBV7-3
CDR3: CASSPNGMAETQYF

V: TRBV6-1
CDR3: CASSEGAGTYEQYF

V: TRBV7-9
CDR3: CASSLGTWDSDYEQYF

V: TRBV29-1
CDR3: CSVEPFGGEAFF

V: TRBV6-1
CDR3: CASSGKGAVNTGELFF

V: TRBV27
CDR3: CASSTIPAGGVYNEQFF

V: TRBV12-3/TRBV12-4
CDR3: CASSSWTGQTDTQYF

V: TRBV7-8
CDR3: CASTGLSDYYEQYF

V: TRBV7-9
CDR3: CASSLKADVSGYTF

V: TRBV10-3
CDR3: CAISESMGLSNYGYTF

V: TRBV15
CDR3: CATSRGERNYGYTF

V: TRBV12-3/TRBV12-4
CDR3: CASSLARDRDIQYF

V: TRBV20-1
CDR3: CSASPRQIWGRHYEQYF

V: TRBV29-1
CDR3: CSVEVGYTEAFF

V: TRBV4-1
CDR3: CASSPDRGGGNTEAFF

V: TRBV7-6
CDR3: CASSLYPGQSTDTQYF

V: TRBV4-3
CDR3: CAGSQDSPDSYANTGELFF

V: TRBV7-9
CDR3: CASRSGISYNEQFF

V: TRBV12-5
CDR3: CASGYAVTYGYTF

V: TRBV2
CDR3: CASRDRDGFQETQYF

V: TRBV7-9
CDR3: CASSTWVVQETQYF

V: TRBV10-3
CDR3: CAISDAGQRRGYTF

V: TRBV19
CDR3: CASSIRQGDTEAFF

V: TRBV9
CDR3: CASSVDSRGDRADQPQHF

V: TRBV2
CDR3: CASSIRLAGGQISYNEQFF

V: TRBV12-3/TRBV12-4
CDR3: CASSLGSFSQPQHF

V: TRBV18
CDR3: CASSPEGAGSTDTQYF

V: TRBV11-2
CDR3: CASSPPEGGIYNEQFF

V: TRBV28
CDR3: CASSPRGWDRGSTDTQYF

V: TRBV5-6
CDR3: CASSSVQGSPYNEQFF

V: TRBV27
CDR3: CASSFNMGQVGYTF

V: TRBV4-3
CDR3: CASSQGTDDTEAFF

V: TRBV7-3
CDR3: CASNLTAPGLDEQFF

V: TRBV7-4
CDR3: CASNFGDLGVNTEAFF

V: TRBV5-5
CDR3: CATCPMGDDTQYF

V: TRBV19
CDR3: CASLGAGSHQPQHF

V: TRBV7-2
CDR3: CASSLKVEPEAFF

V: TRBV5-4
CDR3: CASSLWGGLVADTQYF

V: TRBV6-5
CDR3: CASSYFRDGDNEQFF